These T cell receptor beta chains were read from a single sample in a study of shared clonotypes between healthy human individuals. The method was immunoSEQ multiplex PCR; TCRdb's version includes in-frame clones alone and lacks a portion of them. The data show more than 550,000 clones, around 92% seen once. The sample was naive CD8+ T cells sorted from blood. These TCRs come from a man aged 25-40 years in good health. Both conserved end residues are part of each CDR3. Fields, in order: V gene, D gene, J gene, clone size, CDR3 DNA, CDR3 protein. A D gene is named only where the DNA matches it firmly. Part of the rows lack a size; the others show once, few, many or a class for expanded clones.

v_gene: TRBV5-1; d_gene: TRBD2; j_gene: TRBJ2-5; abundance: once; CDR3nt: TGCGCCAGCAGTAATATAGGAAGCGGGAGTGGGGAGACCCAGTACTTC; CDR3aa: CASSNIGSGSGETQYF
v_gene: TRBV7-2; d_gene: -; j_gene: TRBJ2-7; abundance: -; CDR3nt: TGTGCCAGCAGCCTCGTAGCGAGATCCTACGAGCAGTACTTC; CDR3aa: CASSLVARSYEQYF
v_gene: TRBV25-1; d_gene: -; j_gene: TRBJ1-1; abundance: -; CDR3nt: TGTGCCAGCGAGACAGGACTAAGACCCAACACTGAAGCTTTCTTT; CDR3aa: CASETGLRPNTEAFF
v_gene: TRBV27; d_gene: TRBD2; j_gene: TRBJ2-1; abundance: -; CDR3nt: TGTGCCAGCAGTTCACTTTTAGCGGGGGTCTACAATGAGCAGTTCTTC; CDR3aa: CASSSLLAGVYNEQFF
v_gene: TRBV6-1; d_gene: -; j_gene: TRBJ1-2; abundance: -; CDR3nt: TGTGCCAGCAGTGAAGAAAAGGACTTCTATGGCTACACCTTC; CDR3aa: CASSEEKDFYGYTF
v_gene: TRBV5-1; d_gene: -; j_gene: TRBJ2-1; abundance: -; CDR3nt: TGCGCCAGCAGCTCCTCATCCGGACTTGCCTACAATGAGCAGTTCTTC; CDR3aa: CASSSSSGLAYNEQFF
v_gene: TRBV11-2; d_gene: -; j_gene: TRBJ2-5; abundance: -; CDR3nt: TGTGCCAGCAGCTTAGGGGATGCTTTTATAGAGACCCAGTACTTC; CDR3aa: CASSLGDAFIETQYF
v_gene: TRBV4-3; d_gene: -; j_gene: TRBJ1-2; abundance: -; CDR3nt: TGCGCCAGCAGCCAAGATCGGCCAACAGGGTACGGCTACACCTTC; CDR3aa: CASSQDRPTGYGYTF
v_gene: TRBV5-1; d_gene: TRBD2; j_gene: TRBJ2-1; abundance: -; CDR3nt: TGCGCCAGCAGCTTGGCCGTGACTAGCGGGAGAACCAATGAGCAGTTCTTC; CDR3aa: CASSLAVTSGRTNEQFF
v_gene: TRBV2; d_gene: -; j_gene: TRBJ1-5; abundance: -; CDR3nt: TGTGCCAGCGTGGGTGGGTACAATCAGCCCCAGCATTTT; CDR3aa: CASVGGYNQPQHF
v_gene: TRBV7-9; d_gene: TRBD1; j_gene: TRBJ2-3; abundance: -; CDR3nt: TGTGCCAGCAGCTGGGACAGGGACACAGATACGCAGTATTTT; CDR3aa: CASSWDRDTDTQYF
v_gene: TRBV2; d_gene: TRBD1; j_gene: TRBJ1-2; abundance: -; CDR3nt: TGTGCCAGCAGGACAGGGTCTCCCCAGGACGGCTACACCTTC; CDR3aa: CASRTGSPQDGYTF
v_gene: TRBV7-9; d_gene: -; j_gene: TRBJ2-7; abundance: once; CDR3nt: TGTGCCACCAGCGCCACCGGGACATCTTACGAGCAGTACTTC; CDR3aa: CATSATGTSYEQYF
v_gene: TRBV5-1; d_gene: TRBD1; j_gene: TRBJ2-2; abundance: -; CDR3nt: TGCGCCAGTACATGGACAGGGGGCCATACCGGGGAGCTGTTTTTT; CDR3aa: CASTWTGGHTGELFF
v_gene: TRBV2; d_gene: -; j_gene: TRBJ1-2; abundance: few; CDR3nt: TGTGCCAGCAAGGGCAGCGTCTATGGCTACACCTTC; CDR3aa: CASKGSVYGYTF
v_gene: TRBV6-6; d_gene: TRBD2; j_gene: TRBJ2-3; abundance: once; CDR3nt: TGTGCCAGCAGCCCCGGGGCTAGCGGCACTACGGATACGCAGTATTTT; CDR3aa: CASSPGASGTTDTQYF
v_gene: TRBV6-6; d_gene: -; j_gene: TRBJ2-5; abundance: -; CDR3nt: TGTGCCAGCAGTTACTCGGGGCAACAAGAGACCCAGTACTTC; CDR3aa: CASSYSGQQETQYF
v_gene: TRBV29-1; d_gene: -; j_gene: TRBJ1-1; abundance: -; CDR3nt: TGCAGCGGGGAGGACGGTAGCACTGAAGCTTTCTTT; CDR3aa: CSGEDGSTEAFF
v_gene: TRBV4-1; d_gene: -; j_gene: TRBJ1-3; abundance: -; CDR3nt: TGCGCCAGCAGCCAAGATTTTGAAAGCCACTCTGGAAACACCATATATTTT; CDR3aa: CASSQDFESHSGNTIYF
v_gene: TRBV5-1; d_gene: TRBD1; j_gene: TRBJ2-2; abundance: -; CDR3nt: TGCGCCAGCAGCTCTATCGGGACAGAGAACACCGGGGAGCTGTTTTTT; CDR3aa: CASSSIGTENTGELFF
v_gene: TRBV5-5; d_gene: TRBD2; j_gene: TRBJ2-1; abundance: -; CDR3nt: TGTGCCAGCAGCGTGGGACTAGCGGGATTCTACAATGAGCAGTTCTTC; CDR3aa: CASSVGLAGFYNEQFF
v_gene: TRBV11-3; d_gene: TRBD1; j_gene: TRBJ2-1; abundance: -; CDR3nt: TGTGCCAGCAGCTTAAGCGCGGGACAGGGGTTGTCAGCCTACAATGAGCAGTTCTTC; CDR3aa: CASSLSAGQGLSAYNEQFF
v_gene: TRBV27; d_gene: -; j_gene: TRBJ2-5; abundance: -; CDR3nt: TGTGCCAGCAGTTCTAGGGAGGTACGAGTCGCGGGACCTCAAGAGACCCAGTACTTC; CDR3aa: CASSSREVRVAGPQETQYF
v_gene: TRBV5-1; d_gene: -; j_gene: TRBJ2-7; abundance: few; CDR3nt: TGCGCCAGCAGCTTGGAATCCTACGAGCAGTACTTC; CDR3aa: CASSLESYEQYF
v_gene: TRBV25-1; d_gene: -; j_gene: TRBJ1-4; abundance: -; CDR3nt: TGTGCCAGCAGTGCGGATGACCCCTTCAGGGGCAGTGGTGAAAAACTGTTTTTT; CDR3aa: CASSADDPFRGSGEKLFF
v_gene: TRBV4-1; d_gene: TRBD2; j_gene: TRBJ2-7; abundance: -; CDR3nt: TGCGCCAGCAGCCAAGATACATTAGCGGGATACGAGCAGTACTTC; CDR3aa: CASSQDTLAGYEQYF